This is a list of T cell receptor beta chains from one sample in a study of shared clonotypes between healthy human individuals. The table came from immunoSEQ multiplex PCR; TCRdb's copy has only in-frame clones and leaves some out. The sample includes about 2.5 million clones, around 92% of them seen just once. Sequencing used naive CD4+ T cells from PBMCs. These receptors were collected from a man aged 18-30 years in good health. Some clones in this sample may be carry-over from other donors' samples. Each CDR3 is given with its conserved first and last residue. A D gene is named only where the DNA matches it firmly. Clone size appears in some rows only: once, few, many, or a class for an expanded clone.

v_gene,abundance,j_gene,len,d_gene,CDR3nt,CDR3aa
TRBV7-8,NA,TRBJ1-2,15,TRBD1,TGTGCCAGCAGCCTTATGACAGGGACCAACTATGGCTACACCTTC,CASSLMTGTNYGYTF
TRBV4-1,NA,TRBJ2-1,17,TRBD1,TGCGCCAGCAGCCAGAGGGTACGGACAGGCGGTGGCAATGAGCAGTTCTTC,CASSQRVRTGGGNEQFF
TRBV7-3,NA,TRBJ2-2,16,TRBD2,TGTGCCAGCAGCCCAGGCCGCGGGAGAAACACCGGGGAGCTGTTTTTT,CASSPGRGRNTGELFF
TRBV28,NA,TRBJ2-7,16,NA,TGTGCCAGCAGTTTATCGTTTGGGGAAGGGGGATACGAGCAGTACTTC,CASSLSFGEGGYEQYF
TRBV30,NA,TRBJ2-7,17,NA,TGTGCCTGGAGGGCCCCACGGAGCAGGCCCCCTTTCTACGAGCAGTACTTC,CAWRAPRSRPPFYEQYF
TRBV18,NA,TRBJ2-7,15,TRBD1,TGTGCCAGCTCACCCCGGGACAGGGCTTCCTACGAGCAGTACTTC,CASSPRDRASYEQYF
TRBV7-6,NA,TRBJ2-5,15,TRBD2,TGTGCCAGCAGCCCGGGACTAGCGGGGCCCAAGACCCAGTACTTC,CASSPGLAGPKTQYF
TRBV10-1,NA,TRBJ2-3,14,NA,TGCGCCAGCGGAGGGGGGCGGTTGGGAGATACGCAGTATTTT,CASGGGRLGDTQYF
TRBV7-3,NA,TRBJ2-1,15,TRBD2,TGTGCCAGCAGCTTAGCGGGACTACGCCACAATGAGCAGTTCTTC,CASSLAGLRHNEQFF
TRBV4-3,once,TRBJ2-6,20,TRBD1,TGCGCCAGCAGCCTTGACAGGGGAGGACTCGGGTTCTCTGGGGCCAACGTCCTGACTTTC,CASSLDRGGLGFSGANVLTF
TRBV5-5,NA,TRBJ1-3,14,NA,TGTGCCAGCAGCTTGGGGGTCTTACTTAACACCATATATTTT,CASSLGVLLNTIYF
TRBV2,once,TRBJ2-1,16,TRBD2,TGTGCCAGCAATCCGTTAACTAGCGGGGTCTACAATGAGCAGTTCTTC,CASNPLTSGVYNEQFF
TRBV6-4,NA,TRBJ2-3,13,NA,TGTGCCAGCAGTGAGGGGGCGTCTAGTACGCAGTATTTT,CASSEGASSTQYF
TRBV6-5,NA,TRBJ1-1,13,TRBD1,TGTGCCAGCGTGGGACAGGGGCGAACTGAAGCTTTCTTT,CASVGQGRTEAFF